The 23 T cell receptor beta chains below all came from one sample that was sequenced in a study of T cell responses to AZD1222 COVID-19 vaccine. The data were produced by immunoSEQ multiplex PCR, yet TCRdb's version contains in-frame clones alone and is incomplete. The sample has 90,000 to 120,000 clones; about 90% are singletons. This specimen consisted of peripheral blood, obtained on day 0 of AZD1222 vaccination. All receptors come from an adult in good health.

The rearrangement joins TRBV4-1 to TRBJ1-2, with D hard to call. Trimming took 0 bases from V and 11 from J, leaving 19 bases between them. CDR1 is MGHRA, CDR2 YSYEKL, per germline. CDR3 length equals 15 residues. In nucleotides, the CDR3 is TGCGCCAGCAGCCAAGAGGGGAGCGGCGAAGGGTTGTACACCTTC. As protein: CASSQEGSGEGLYTF.

This sequence joins TRBV27 and TRBJ2-2; D might be TRBD1 (5 bases). V lost 4 bases and J lost 2, with 8 bases in between. The CDR3 is 14 residues long. Germline V gene data show CDR1 as MNHEY and CDR2 as SMNVEV (reference sequence). CDR3 protein: CASSWGTNTGELFF. In DNA, the CDR3 is TGTGCCAGCAGTTGGGGCACTAACACCGGGGAGCTGTTTTTT.

The chain carries TRBV11-2 and TRBJ1-4; 10 bases are shared with TRBD1. In germline, CDR1 is SGHAT, CDR2 FQNNGV. V was pared by 5 bases and J by 8 bases, with 5 bases of the junction left unmatched. The CDR3 is made up of 14 amino acids. The CDR3 coding sequence is TGTGCCAGCAGCACCGGGACAGGGGTGGAAAAACTGTTTTTT. Translation: CASSTGTGVEKLFF.

In the case of this clone: The sample carries other DNA sequences with the same CDR3. The chain is built from TRBV5-6 and TRBJ2-7; D is unclear. CDR1 and CDR2 (germline): SGHDT, YYEEEE. The CDR3 totals 12 residues. The ends were cut back, 7 bases at V and 0 bases at J, with 8 bases in the middle. The CDR3 loop is CASSQSSYEQYF. The CDR3 DNA reads as TGTGCCAGCTCGCAGTCCTCCTACGAGCAGTACTTC.

The chain joins TRBV19 to TRBJ1-1; perhaps TRBD1 as D (5 bases). CDR1 and CDR2 (germline): LNHDA, SQIVND (reference sequence). V dropped 6 bases and J dropped 1 base, with 9 bases sitting between them. The CDR3 is made up of 13 amino acids. The CDR3 bases are TGTGCCAGTAGGCCCGACAGGAACACTGAAGCTTTCTTT. This sequence encodes CASRPDRNTEAFF. Using reference TRBV19 and TRBJ1-1 for the parts outside the CDR3, the full variable domain is DGGITQSPKYLFRKEGQNVTLSCEQNLNHDAMYWYRQDPGQGLRLIYYSQIVNDFQKGDIAEGYSVSREKKESFPLTVTSAQKNPTAFYLCASRPDRNTEAFFGQGTRLTVV.

The chain is built from TRBV4-2 and TRBJ1-2; maybe TRBD1 (6 bases). This CDR3 has 17 residues. Deletions cut 1 base from V and 2 bases from J, with 17 bases between. Germline V lookup: CDR1 LGHNA, CDR2 YNFKEQ. The CDR3 sequence: CASSQAHGQSKNYGYTF. The CDR3 DNA reads TGTGCCAGCAGCCAAGCGCATGGACAGTCAAAGAACTATGGCTACACCTTC.

The V gene is TRBV15, the J gene TRBJ2-7; a weak D match, TRBD2 (6 bases). The ends were cut back, 4 bases at V and 6 bases at J, with 16 bases in the middle. Germline CDR1 LNHNV, CDR2 YYDKDF (reference sequence). The CDR3 covers 14 residues. CDR3 amino acids: CATSIPGLPSEQYF. The CDR3 DNA reads as TGTGCCACCAGCATTCCGGGACTTCCCTCCGAGCAGTACTTC.

This clone was detected only once. This rearrangement joins TRBV19 to TRBJ1-2; TRBD1 aligns across 9 bases. Trimming at V came to 11 bases and at J to 4 bases, leaving 11 bases not matched to a gene. This CDR3 spans 14 amino acids. Germline CDR1 LNHDA, CDR2 SQIVND (reference sequence). CDR3 in amino acids: CASRDRVIFYGYTF. The CDR3 region has the DNA TGTGCCTCCCGGGACAGGGTTATTTTCTATGGCTACACCTTC.

The genes are TRBV29-1 and TRBJ2-3; D might be TRBD1 or TRBD2, each matching 5 bases. The V end lost 6 bases, the J end lost 1 base, and 11 bases lay between the germline ends. This CDR3 has 13 residues. The germline CDR1 and CDR2 sequences are SQVTM and ANQGSEA. The CDR3 sequence is CSVSLGGTDTQYF. The CDR3 DNA follows: TGCAGCGTATCTTTGGGGGGCACAGATACGCAGTATTTT.

The chain links TRBV4-1 to TRBJ1-4; the D gene is possibly TRBD1 (5 bases). CDR1 is MGHRA, CDR2 YSYEKL, per germline. Trimming took off 0 bases at V and 4 bases at J, with 9 bases between the two ends. CDR3 size: 15 residues. CDR3 amino acids: CASSQELRVNEKLFF. The CDR3 coding sequence is TGCGCCAGCAGCCAAGAGCTCAGGGTTAATGAAAAACTGTTTTTT.

The chain recombines TRBV11-2 with TRBJ2-7; possibly TRBD1 for D (6 bases). Trimming left V 1 base short and J 1 base short, with 14 bases between. Germline V gene sequence: CDR1 SGHAT, CDR2 FQNNGV. CDR3 length: 16 residues. The CDR3 sequence is CASSLGGGVGSYEQYF. For the CDR3, the DNA is TGTGCCAGCAGCTTAGGAGGGGGAGTTGGGTCCTACGAGCAGTACTTC.

The J gene is TRBJ1-4, the V gene TRBV5-6, with TRBD1 identical over 10 bases. CDR3 length equals 15 residues. Germline V gives CDR1 SGHDT, CDR2 YYEEEE. J was trimmed by 8 bases and V by 2 bases; bases with no gene match: 6. The CDR3 here is CASSFTGTGAEKLFF. DNA of the CDR3: TGTGCCAGCAGCTTCACCGGGACAGGGGCCGAAAAACTGTTTTTT.

CDR3 DNA: TGTGCCAGCAGCTTAGGCAGGGGGCGTTATTCGGACAATCAGCCCCAGCATTTT. Its translation: CASSLGRGRYSDNQPQHF. The chain links TRBV11-3 to TRBJ1-5; 8 positions agree with TRBD1. V was pared by 1 base and J by 3 bases, with 11 bases of the junction left unmatched. CDR3 length equals 18 residues. Germline V CDR1 and CDR2: SGHNT, YENEEA.

The chain is built from TRBV20-1 and TRBJ1-1, with 7 nucleotides matching TRBD1. The germline gives CDR1 DFQATT, CDR2 SNEGSKA (reference sequence). J was trimmed by 5 bases and V by 5 bases; bases with no gene match: 8. The CDR3 length is 13 residues. The CDR3 DNA follows: TGCAGTGCTGGTGACAGGGTCCGTACTGAAGCTTTCTTT. Its translation: CSAGDRVRTEAFF.

This clone has more than one count but fewer than ten. DNA of the CDR3: TGCGCCAGCAGCCAAGAAGGCAGTAGCGGGGGGTCTAGGACAGATACGCAGTATTTT. The encoded protein is CASSQEGSSGGSRTDTQYF. The rearrangement uses TRBV4-3 and TRBJ2-3, with 10 positions matching TRBD2. There are 19 residues in the CDR3. Germline CDR1 reads LGHNA; CDR2 reads YSLEER. J gave up 3 bases and V 0 bases, and 12 bases lay outside the gene matches.

This rearrangement joins TRBV7-9 to TRBJ1-1; 8 bases line up with TRBD1. Germline V gene lookup returns CDR1 SEHNR and CDR2 FQNEAQ (reference sequence). Trimming cost V 7 bases and J 3 bases; bases outside gene matches: 10. The CDR3 is 15 residues long. CDR3 in DNA: TGTGCCAGCACAGGACAGGGAGCAATTTACACTGAAGCTTTCTTT. Translating it yields CASTGQGAIYTEAFF.

This clone was counted a single time. The chain has TRBV7-2 and TRBJ2-1; 15 bases are shared with TRBD2. Unmatched junction bases numbered 6, after V lost 5 bases and J lost 4 bases. From germline, CDR1 is SGHTA and CDR2 FQGNSA. The CDR3 runs to 17 residues. The CDR3 is CASSPWTSGGAYNEQFF. CDR3 DNA: TGTGCCAGCAGCCCGTGGACTAGCGGGGGGGCTTACAATGAGCAGTTCTTC.

V is TRBV12-5 and J is TRBJ2-1; 8 bases align to TRBD2. Germline lookup yields CDR1 LGHNT and CDR2 FRNRAP. Trimming removed 2 bases from V and 7 bases from J; junction bases left unmatched: 13. The CDR3 contains 17 residues. CDR3 amino acids: CASGLTSGGPIRNEQFF. CDR3 nucleotides: TGTGCTAGTGGTTTGACTTCGGGGGGGCCTATTAGGAATGAGCAGTTCTTC.

This chain uses TRBV19 with TRBJ2-1; the D gene could be TRBD1 or TRBD2 (6 bases each). V was shortened by 3 bases and J by 3 bases, with 15 bases between the two germline ends. The CDR3 is 16 residues long. Germline CDR1 LNHDA, CDR2 SQIVND (reference sequence). The CDR3: CASSINGGLNYNEQFF. Here the CDR3 DNA reads TGTGCCAGTAGTATCAATGGGGGGCTCAACTACAATGAGCAGTTCTTC.

This chain uses TRBV4-3 with TRBJ2-7, with TRBD2 identical over 8 bases. The CDR3 totals 17 residues. Germline CDR1 LGHNA, CDR2 YSLEER. V was clipped by 0 bases and J by 4 bases; unmatched bases: 11. The CDR3 here is CASSQEPIGGGGYEQYF. DNA of the CDR3: TGCGCCAGCAGCCAAGAGCCGATCGGGGGCGGGGGGTACGAGCAGTACTTC.

The chain couples TRBV18 to TRBJ1-2; 10 bases fit TRBD1. The CDR3 runs 14 residues. Germline CDR1 reads KGHSH; CDR2 reads LQKENI. With V trimmed by 2 bases and J by 5 bases, 2 bases remained unmatched. The CDR3 DNA reads as TGTGCCAGCTCACCAGGACAGGGGGGGTATGGCTACACCTTC. Its protein is CASSPGQGGYGYTF.

The chain recombines TRBV7-8 with TRBJ1-3; D possibly corresponds to TRBD1 (6 bases). The V and J ends lost 2 bases and 3 bases respectively, with 14 bases between them. This CDR3 spans 16 amino acids. The germline V gene has CDR1 SGHVS and CDR2 FQNEAQ. CDR3 sequence (DNA): TGTGCCAGCAGCTTAAAGGGGGGCCGGGATGGAAACACCATATATTTT. Its translation is CASSLKGGRDGNTIYF.

This chain connects TRBV2 to TRBJ2-3, with D possibly being TRBD2 (6 bases). Trimming shortened V by 6 bases and J by 5 bases, and 18 bases separated the two germline ends. The CDR3 loop spans 15 amino acids. Germline-derived CDR1 and CDR2 are SNHLY and FYNNEI. The chain's CDR3 is CASSRGLTAQDTQYF. CDR3 DNA sequence: TGTGCCAGCAGCCGGGGGTTAACGGCCCAAGATACGCAGTATTTT.